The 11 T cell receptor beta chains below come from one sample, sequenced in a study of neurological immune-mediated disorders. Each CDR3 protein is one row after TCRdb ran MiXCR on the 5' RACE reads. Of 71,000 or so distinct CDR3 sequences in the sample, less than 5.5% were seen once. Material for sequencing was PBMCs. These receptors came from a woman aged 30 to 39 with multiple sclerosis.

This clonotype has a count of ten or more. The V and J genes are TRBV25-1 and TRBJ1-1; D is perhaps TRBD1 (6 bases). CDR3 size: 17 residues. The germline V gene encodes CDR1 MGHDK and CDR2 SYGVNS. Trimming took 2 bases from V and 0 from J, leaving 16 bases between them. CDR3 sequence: CASSEHPGGGMNTEAFF. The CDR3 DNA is TGTGCCAGCAGTGAACACCCTGGGGGGGGCATGAACACTGAAGCTTTCTTT.

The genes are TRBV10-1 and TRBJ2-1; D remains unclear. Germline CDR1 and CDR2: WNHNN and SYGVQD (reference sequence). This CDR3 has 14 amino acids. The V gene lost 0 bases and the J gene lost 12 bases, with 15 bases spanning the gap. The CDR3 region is CASSESFGETRQFF. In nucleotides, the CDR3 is TGCGCCAGCAGTGAGTCTTTTGGAGAGACCCGGCAGTTCTTC.

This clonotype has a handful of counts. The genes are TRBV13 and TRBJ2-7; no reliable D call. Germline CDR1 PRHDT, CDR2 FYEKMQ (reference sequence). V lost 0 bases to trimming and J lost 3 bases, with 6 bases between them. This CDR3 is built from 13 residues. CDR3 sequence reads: CASSLGMNYEQYF. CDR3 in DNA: TGTGCCAGCAGCTTAGGGATGAACTACGAGCAGTACTTC.

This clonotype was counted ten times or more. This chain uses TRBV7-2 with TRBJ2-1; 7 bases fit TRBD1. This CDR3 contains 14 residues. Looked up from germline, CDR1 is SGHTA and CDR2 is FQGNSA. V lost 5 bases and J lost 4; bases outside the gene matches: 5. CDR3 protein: CASSVGQNYNEQFF. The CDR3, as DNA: TGTGCCAGCAGCGTGGGACAGAATTACAATGAGCAGTTCTTC.

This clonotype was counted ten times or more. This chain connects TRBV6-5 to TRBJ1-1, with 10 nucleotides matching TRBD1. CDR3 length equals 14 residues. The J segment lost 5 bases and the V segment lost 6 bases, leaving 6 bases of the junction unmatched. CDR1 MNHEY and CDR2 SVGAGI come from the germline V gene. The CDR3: CASRSGTGETEAFF. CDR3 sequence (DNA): TGTGCCAGCAGATCCGGGACAGGGGAAACTGAAGCTTTCTTT.

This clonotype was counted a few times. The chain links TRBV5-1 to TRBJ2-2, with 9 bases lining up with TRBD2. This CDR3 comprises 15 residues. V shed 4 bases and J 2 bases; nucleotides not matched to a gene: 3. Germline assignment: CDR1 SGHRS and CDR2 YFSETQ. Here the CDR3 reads CASSPTSGNTGELFF. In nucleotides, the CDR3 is TGCGCCAGCAGCCCGACTAGCGGAAACACCGGGGAGCTGTTTTTT. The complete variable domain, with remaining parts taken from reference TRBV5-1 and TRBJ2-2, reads KAGVTQTPRYLIKTRGQQVTLSCSPISGHRSVSWYQQTPGQGLQFLFEYFSETQRNKGNFPGRFSGRQFSNSRSEMNVSTLELGDSALYLCASSPTSGNTGELFFGEGSRLTVL.

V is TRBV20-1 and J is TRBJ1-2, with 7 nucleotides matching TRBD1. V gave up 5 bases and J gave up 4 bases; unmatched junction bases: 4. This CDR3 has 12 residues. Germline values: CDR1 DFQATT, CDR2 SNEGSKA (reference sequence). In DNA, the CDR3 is TGCAGTGCTGGGACAGCACTCTATGGCTACACCTTC. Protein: CSAGTALYGYTF.

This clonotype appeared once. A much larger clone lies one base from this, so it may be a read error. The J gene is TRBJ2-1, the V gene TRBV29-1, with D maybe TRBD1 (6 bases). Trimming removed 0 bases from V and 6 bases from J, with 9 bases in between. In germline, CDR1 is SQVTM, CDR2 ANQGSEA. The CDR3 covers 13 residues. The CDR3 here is CSVEEAGVNEQFF. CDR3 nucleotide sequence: TGCAGCGTTGAAGAAGCAGGGGTCAATGAGCAGTTCTTC.

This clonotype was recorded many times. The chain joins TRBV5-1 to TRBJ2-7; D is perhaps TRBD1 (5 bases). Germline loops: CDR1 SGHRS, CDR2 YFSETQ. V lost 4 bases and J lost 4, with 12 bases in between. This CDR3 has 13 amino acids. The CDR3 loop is CASSIHQGYEQYF. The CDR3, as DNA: TGCGCCAGCAGCATCCATCAGGGTTACGAGCAGTACTTC.

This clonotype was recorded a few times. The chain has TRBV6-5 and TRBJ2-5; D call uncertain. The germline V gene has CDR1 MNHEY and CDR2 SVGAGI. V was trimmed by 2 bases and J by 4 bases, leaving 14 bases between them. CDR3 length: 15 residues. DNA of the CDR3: TGTGCCAGCAGTTACGGCGGACGAGCTGGAGAGACCCAGTACTTC. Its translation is CASSYGGRAGETQYF.

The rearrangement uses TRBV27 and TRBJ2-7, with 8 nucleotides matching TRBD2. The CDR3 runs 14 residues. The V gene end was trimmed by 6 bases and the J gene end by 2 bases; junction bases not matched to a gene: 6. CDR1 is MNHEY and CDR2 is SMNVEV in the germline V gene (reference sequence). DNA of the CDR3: TGTGCCAGCAGGAGAACTAGCGGTACCTACGAGCAGTACTTC. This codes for CASRRTSGTYEQYF.